Listed below are T cell receptor beta chains from one sample, sequenced in a study of human CD8 memory T cell subsets. TCRdb reprocessed the 5' RACE reads and stores each CDR3 protein as one record, lacking DNA. The data show around 11,000 distinct CDR3 sequences, and the top ten clones hold about a sixth. The sequenced sample was CD8+ T cells from PBMCs. The receptors originated from a human donor in good health. The CDR3 runs from the conserved cysteine through the conserved F or W. Fields, in order: J gene, V gene, clone size, CDR3 protein. The size of a clone is reported for some rows only, either as once, few or many, or as a class for expanded clones.

TRBJ2-1,TRBV10-1,.,CASSDLRGDMNEQFF
TRBJ2-1,TRBV11-2,.,CASSTFQIYRGRNEQFF
TRBJ2-5,TRBV28,medium-sized,CASSFITLQSVYKETQYF
TRBJ2-5,TRBV12-3/TRBV12-4,.,CASSRTGEETQYF
TRBJ2-7,TRBV18,.,CASSTGTGSYEQYF
TRBJ2-5,TRBV6-6,.,CASSYLVAGVETQYF
TRBJ2-2,TRBV7-9,medium-sized,CASSLGSRNTGELFF
TRBJ2-5,TRBV28,.,CASSLVEGMRETQYF
TRBJ2-7,TRBV12-3/TRBV12-4,.,CASSGDPTGEQYF
TRBJ1-3,TRBV7-8,.,CASSWDESGNTIYF
TRBJ2-2,TRBV9,.,CASSDGQEDTGELFF
TRBJ1-3,TRBV13,.,CASSLGLGNTIYF
TRBJ1-3,TRBV2,.,CASSQGVAGNTIYF
TRBJ2-7,TRBV2,.,CASSEGTSGAYEQYF
TRBJ2-7,TRBV7-9,.,CASSLGTAEQYF
TRBJ2-1,TRBV10-1,.,CASSESMAAPEQFF
TRBJ1-1,TRBV10-1,.,CASSESLTSAEAFF
TRBJ1-5,TRBV4-2,.,CASSQDDDPYQPQHF
TRBJ2-1,TRBV2,.,CASSERSMNEQFF
TRBJ2-1,TRBV4-1,.,CASSQRGQGANEQFF
TRBJ2-5,TRBV19,.,CASSIHGGGETQYF
TRBJ1-2,TRBV5-1,.,CASSPFGQGANYGYTF
TRBJ2-1,TRBV7-9,medium-sized,CASSPRVEEQFF
TRBJ1-6,TRBV25-1,.,CASSAPPVNSPLHF
TRBJ1-1,TRBV10-1,.,CASSRSNAETEAFF
TRBJ2-2,TRBV5-1,.,CASSLELAGVDTGELFF
TRBJ2-7,TRBV5-1,.,CASSLEDRGPYEQYF
TRBJ2-1,TRBV21-1,.,CASSNPGTGYNEQFF
TRBJ2-1,TRBV2,.,CASNTRSSYNEQFF
TRBJ2-3,TRBV7-2,.,CASSLVGTGLTDTQYF
TRBJ2-7,TRBV4-1,.,CASRGEGRYEQYF
TRBJ2-5,TRBV29-1,.,CSVELVESVSGSQYF
TRBJ2-5,TRBV2,.,CASSDPGQRQETQYF
TRBJ2-1,TRBV18,.,CASSPPSSGTNEQFF
TRBJ2-1,TRBV28,.,CASEREGGHNNEQFF
TRBJ2-3,TRBV12-3/TRBV12-4,.,CASSPPLRGYTDTQYF
TRBJ2-7,TRBV12-3/TRBV12-4,.,CASSFGGGIGEQYF
TRBJ2-1,TRBV3-1,.,CASSQASGPYNEQFF
TRBJ2-7,TRBV19,.,CASRDRGSYEQYF
TRBJ1-2,TRBV2,.,CASSGQDYGYTF
TRBJ2-1,TRBV28,.,CASSFYAGVAYNEQFF
TRBJ2-2,TRBV28,.,CASRVRLAVPGELFF